A single sample is the source of the 16 T cell receptor beta chains below, sequenced in a study of T cells after yellow fever vaccination. From the 5' RACE reads, TCRdb called clonotypes with MiXCR, one entry per CDR3 protein. This table has more than 45,000 distinct CDR3 sequences, 5% to 6.5% appearing once. The sequencing used PBMCs, either bulk or a sorted T-cell subset (CD4+, CD8+, memory, or dextramer-sorted; not recorded which), collected on the day of the yellow fever booster vaccination. The receptors originated from a young man who received the YFV17D yellow fever vaccine.

In this sample, this clonotype turned up many times. The V gene is TRBV5-6, the J gene TRBJ1-2; TRBD1 might be the D (5 bases). The CDR3 covers 13 residues. Deletions cut 3 bases from V and 4 bases from J, with 10 bases between. From germline, CDR1 is SGHDT and CDR2 YYEEEE. In DNA form, the CDR3 reads TGTGCCAGCAGCTCATTGGGGGGCTATGGCTACACCTTC. Translated, it gives CASSSLGGYGYTF.

This rearrangement joins TRBV7-2 to TRBJ2-7; tentative D call: TRBD1 (6 bases). The V gene lost 1 base and the J gene lost 5 bases, with 21 bases spanning the gap. Germline V lookup: CDR1 SGHTA, CDR2 FQGNSA. There are 17 residues in the CDR3. CDR3 in DNA: TGTGCCAGCAGCTTAGTCCGGACAGAGGCCTGGCTACACGAGCAGTACTTC. Protein: CASSLVRTEAWLHEQYF.

This clonotype was recorded at least ten times. The genes are TRBV20-1 and TRBJ2-3; D not resolved. V lost 2 bases and J lost 1, with 10 bases in between. The CDR3 loop spans 14 amino acids. Germline assignment: CDR1 DFQATT and CDR2 SNEGSKA (reference sequence). The CDR3 DNA sequence: TGCAGTGCTAGAATTGGGTGGGGCACAGATACGCAGTATTTT. Protein product: CSARIGWGTDTQYF.

This clonotype was counted ten times or more. This chain links TRBV2 with TRBJ1-1; D is ambiguous. The CDR3 extends over 14 amino acids. CDR1 and CDR2 (germline): SNHLY, FYNNEI. V was shortened by 3 bases and J by 4 bases, with 12 bases between the two germline ends. CDR3 amino acids: CASSDGGSTTEAFF. The DNA for the CDR3 is TGTGCCAGCAGTGATGGTGGCAGTACCACTGAAGCTTTCTTT.

The chain is built from TRBV27 and TRBJ1-6; D gene unclear. The V end lost 4 bases, the J end lost 2 bases, and 0 bases lay between the germline ends. The CDR3 runs 12 residues. Germline lookup yields CDR1 MNHEY and CDR2 SMNVEV (reference sequence). In nucleotides, the CDR3 is TGTGCCAGCAGTTCCTATAATTCACCCCTCCACTTT. It yields the protein CASSSYNSPLHF.

This clonotype was counted between two and nine times. The chain links TRBV4-1 to TRBJ2-7, with D possibly matching TRBD1 (6 bases). In germline, CDR1 is MGHRA, CDR2 YSYEKL. This CDR3 is 15 amino acids long. Trimming cost V 1 base and J 2 bases, with 12 bases left between them. CDR3: CASSQVDRPAYEQYF. The CDR3 DNA reads TGCGCCAGCAGCCAAGTAGACAGGCCAGCCTACGAGCAGTACTTC.

The CDR3 spells CASSLATGGGYNEQFF. The CDR3 nucleotides read TGCGCCAGCAGCTTGGCGACCGGCGGGGGGTACAATGAGCAGTTCTTC. V is TRBV5-1 and J is TRBJ2-1, with 8 bases lining up with TRBD2. The CDR3 sequence is 16 residues long. Trimming at V came to 0 bases and at J to 4 bases, leaving 6 bases not matched to a gene. Germline CDR1 SGHRS, CDR2 YFSETQ.

This clonotype came up a few times. The rearrangement uses TRBV13 and TRBJ2-1; 8 bases are a match to TRBD2. Germline V gene data show CDR1 as PRHDT and CDR2 as FYEKMQ (reference sequence). The CDR3 runs 14 residues. V shed 3 bases, J shed 6 bases, and the junction held 4 bases outside the gene matches. The CDR3 here is CASSFQLAGNEQFF. The CDR3 bases are TGTGCCAGCAGCTTCCAGCTAGCGGGCAATGAGCAGTTCTTC.

There are a few counts of this clonotype. The genes are TRBV10-3 and TRBJ2-5; TRBD1 agrees at 7 bases. The CDR3 length is 12 residues. Trimming cost V 6 bases and J 5 bases; bases outside gene matches: 3. Germline lookup yields CDR1 ENHRY and CDR2 SYGVKD. The CDR3 spells CAIRQDRETQYF. The CDR3 bases are TGTGCCATCAGACAGGACAGGGAGACCCAGTACTTC.

This clonotype was picked up a small number of times. V gene TRBV9 combines with J gene TRBJ2-3; 8 nucleotides agree with TRBD1. Germline CDR1 reads SGDLS; CDR2 reads YYNGEE. The CDR3 spans 16 residues. V lost 0 bases to trimming and J lost 2 bases; unmatched junction nucleotides: 5. This CDR3 is CASSVDDRGSTDTQYF. CDR3 nucleotides: TGTGCCAGCAGCGTAGACGACAGGGGTTCCACAGATACGCAGTATTTT.

The chain has TRBV3-1 and TRBJ2-5, with D uncertain. The CDR3 covers 14 residues. V was shortened by 1 base and J by 2 bases, with 8 bases between the two germline ends. Looked up from germline, CDR1 is LGHDT and CDR2 is YNNKEL (reference sequence). CDR3 DNA sequence: TGTGCCAGCAGCCAAGCTCGGCGGCAAGAGACCCAGTACTTC. Its translation is CASSQARRQETQYF.

This clonotype was found many times. The chain is built from TRBV5-1 and TRBJ2-7; TRBD2 might be the D (7 bases). The germline gives CDR1 SGHRS, CDR2 YFSETQ. Trimming took off 4 bases at V and 2 bases at J, with 16 bases between the two ends. The CDR3 runs to 15 residues. The CDR3 loop is CASSPGGTRAYEQYV. The DNA of the CDR3 is TGCGCCAGCAGCCCCGGGGGGACAAGGGCCTACGAGCAGTACGTC.

This clonotype was found a few times. This chain connects TRBV9 to TRBJ1-2; D possibly corresponds to TRBD1 (6 bases). The V end was cut by 3 bases, the J end by 0 bases, with 18 bases between. Germline values: CDR1 SGDLS, CDR2 YYNGEE. The CDR3 spans 17 residues. Here the CDR3 DNA reads TGTGCCAGCAGCGCAGGCGGGACACCCCGGGCTAACTATGGCTACACCTTC. This encodes CASSAGGTPRANYGYTF.

This clonotype has a count of ten or more. The chain recombines TRBV9 with TRBJ2-2, with D possibly matching TRBD2 (5 bases). The CDR3 has 15 residues. The germline CDR1 and CDR2 sequences are SGDLS and YYNGEE. Trimming shortened V by 0 bases and J by 4 bases, and 10 bases separated the two germline ends. This chain's CDR3 is CASSVAGSPTGELFF. CDR3 coding DNA: TGTGCCAGCAGCGTAGCTGGGAGCCCCACCGGGGAGCTGTTTTTT.

The chain combines TRBV7-9 with TRBJ2-7, with D maybe TRBD1 (6 bases). This CDR3 is built from 16 residues. CDR1 SEHNR and CDR2 FQNEAQ come from the germline V gene (reference sequence). V gave up 0 bases and J gave up 2 bases, with 14 bases separating them. CDR3 bases: TGTGCCAGCAGCTTAGCGTCAAGACAGGCCACCTACGAGCAGTACGTC. Protein sequence: CASSLASRQATYEQYV.

The table lists this clonotype with many counts. The chain recombines TRBV10-2 with TRBJ2-3, with 8 nucleotides matching TRBD2. The V gene's germline CDR1 is WSHSY and CDR2 SAAADI. With V trimmed by 3 bases and J by 5 bases, 4 bases remained unmatched. The CDR3 is made up of 14 amino acids. CDR3 coding DNA: TGCGCCAGCAGTGAATTAGCGGGGCAAGATACGCAGTATTTT. It is translated as CASSELAGQDTQYF.